The rows below give T cell receptor beta chains drawn from one sample of a study of blood T cell repertoires in COVID-19. Sequencing used immunoSEQ multiplex PCR; TCRdb keeps in-frame clones, though not all of them. The repertoire has some 200,000 clones, approximately 90% of them found once; the top ten carry about 4.1%. The sequenced material came from peripheral blood. Receptor source: a man aged 50 to 60 with acute or convalescent COVID-19. Each CDR3 is given without its conserved first and last residue. Each record gives: J gene, V gene, CDR3 protein.

j_call: TRBJ2-5; v_call: TRBV5-4; cdr3_aa: ASSLMIAGGKETQY
j_call: TRBJ1-1; v_call: TRBV12-5; cdr3_aa: ASGLMRTEAF
j_call: TRBJ1-3; v_call: TRBV30; cdr3_aa: ALLTGQNSGNTIY
j_call: TRBJ2-5; v_call: TRBV5-1; cdr3_aa: ASSLSRGGRETQY
j_call: TRBJ2-1; v_call: TRBV19; cdr3_aa: ASSTLRQGKGYNEQF
j_call: TRBJ1-2; v_call: TRBV28; cdr3_aa: ASSFGQAMRGYT
j_call: TRBJ1-5; v_call: TRBV16; cdr3_aa: ASSQRGGMSNQPQH
j_call: TRBJ1-2; v_call: TRBV2; cdr3_aa: ASRSGQPNYGYT
j_call: TRBJ1-1; v_call: TRBV25-1; cdr3_aa: ASSGGGKTEAF
j_call: TRBJ1-3; v_call: TRBV2; cdr3_aa: ASSGEAGRLTIY
j_call: TRBJ2-1; v_call: TRBV3-1/TRBV3-2; cdr3_aa: ASSQDGSGGYNEQF
j_call: TRBJ1-4; v_call: TRBV11-2; cdr3_aa: ASSQPGHGNEKLF
j_call: TRBJ1-2; v_call: TRBV28; cdr3_aa: ASSLEGGRGYT
j_call: TRBJ1-1; v_call: TRBV10-2; cdr3_aa: ASSDFGTGGGTEAF
j_call: TRBJ2-3; v_call: TRBV12-5; cdr3_aa: ASVQTVTDTQY
j_call: TRBJ2-7; v_call: TRBV5-1; cdr3_aa: ASSPGGHGTGPYEQY
j_call: TRBJ2-5; v_call: TRBV27; cdr3_aa: ASSGSGGGGETQY
j_call: TRBJ1-1; v_call: TRBV12-3/TRBV12-4; cdr3_aa: ASTWGLEAF
j_call: TRBJ1-1; v_call: TRBV6-1; cdr3_aa: ASSDRGWNTEAF
j_call: TRBJ2-6; v_call: TRBV5-1; cdr3_aa: ASSLWTGLNSGANVLT
j_call: TRBJ2-2; v_call: TRBV2; cdr3_aa: ASSQEDTGELF
j_call: TRBJ2-7; v_call: TRBV29-1; cdr3_aa: SVEAGQGLSYEQY
j_call: TRBJ1-3; v_call: TRBV5-1; cdr3_aa: ASSLRTGAADSGNTIY
j_call: TRBJ1-6; v_call: TRBV6-5; cdr3_aa: ASSYQDRNNSPLH
j_call: TRBJ1-2; v_call: TRBV6-5; cdr3_aa: ASSFTRRDTVGYT
j_call: TRBJ1-6; v_call: TRBV5-1; cdr3_aa: ASSQQQGAYNSPLH
j_call: TRBJ1-3; v_call: TRBV18; cdr3_aa: ASSPPGQRGNTIY
j_call: TRBJ2-1; v_call: TRBV5-1; cdr3_aa: ASSWTNGQMNEQF